This section outlines one TCR beta chain sequence together with its context. Profiled with immunoSEQ multiplex PCR; TCRdb holds only in-frame clones, not every one. The data hold tens of thousands of clones, with 95% to 98% observed a single time. The V and J ends lost 8 bases and 4 bases, in that order; junction bases with no gene match: 9. Per the germline V gene, CDR1 is MNHEY and CDR2 is SVGAGI. The CDR3 is made up of 14 amino acids. The data stem from a study of T cells after posttransplantation cyclophosphamide. Cells defined as naive were viable CD3+CD4+ or CD3+CD8+ and CCR7+CD45RA+CD45RO-CD95-CD27+CD28+. This related bone marrow graft donor gave peripheral blood on the day of marrow donation.

The sequence was obtained from a man aged 45-60 years in good health, CMV-negative, and a related stem cell transplant donor. The chain recombines TRBV6-5 with TRBJ1-2, with 8 bases fitting TRBD1. The specimen sequenced was naive CD4+ T cells sorted from PBMCs. The CDR3 DNA sequence: TGTGCCAGCTCAGACAGGGGTTGGACCTATGGCTACACCTTC. This encodes CASSDRGWTYGYTF.